This T cell receptor (beta chain) was retrieved from a study of beta chain features in type 1 diabetes. Regarding the study as a whole: For Type 1 diabetes patients, all four CD4+ subsets carried TCRB CDR3s that were moderately but significantly shorter. For patients and controls alike, PCR might favor shorter templates to the same degree. Lower insertion and higher deletion counts appeared at VDJ junctions in type 1 diabetes patients.

Since all of the isolated RNA was reverse transcribed, expressed TCRB transcripts were what got sequenced. Assay used: immunoSEQ multiplex PCR; TCRdb lists only in-frame clones, some missing. The data contain about 140,000 clones, 13% of them singletons. Cells sorted by CD45RO/CCR7/CD25/CD127/CD95/CD27 comprised CD4+ naive, central memory, regulatory and stem cell-like memory cells. Every sorted population was more than 95% pure. Comments on this clone: Its antigen is still unknown.

The sequenced sample consisted of central memory CD4+ T cells from blood. This sequence was found in a man aged 18-30 years with type 1 diabetes.

CDR3 in DNA: TGCGCCAGCAGCTTGGAACCGGACACCTACAATGAGCAGTTCTTC. Its translation is CASSLEPDTYNEQFF. The genes are TRBV5-1 and TRBJ2-1; tentative D call: TRBD1 (5 bases). This CDR3 region has 15 residues. Trimming stripped 0 bases from V and 2 bases from J, with 9 bases between. Germline values: CDR1 SGHRS, CDR2 YFSETQ.